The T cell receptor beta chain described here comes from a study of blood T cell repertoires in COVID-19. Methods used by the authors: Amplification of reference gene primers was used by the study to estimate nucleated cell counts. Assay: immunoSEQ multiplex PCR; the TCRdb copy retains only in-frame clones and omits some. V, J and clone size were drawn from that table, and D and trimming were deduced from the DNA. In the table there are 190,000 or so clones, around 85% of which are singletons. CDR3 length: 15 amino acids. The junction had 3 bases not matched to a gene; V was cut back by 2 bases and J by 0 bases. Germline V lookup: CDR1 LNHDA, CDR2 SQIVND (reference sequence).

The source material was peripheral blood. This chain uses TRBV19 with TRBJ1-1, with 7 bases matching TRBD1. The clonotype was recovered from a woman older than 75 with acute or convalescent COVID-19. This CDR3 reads CASSILGTVNTEAFF. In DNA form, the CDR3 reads TGTGCCAGTAGTATACTAGGGACAGTGAACACTGAAGCTTTCTTT.